The text below deals with one TCR beta chain. The antigen this receptor binds is unknown. The input lacks base qualities; no much larger clone sits a single base away. Counted from cysteine to phenylalanine, this CDR3 has 14 amino acids. The DNA shown is the 42-base CDR3, in frame from base 1. CDR1 and CDR2 were assigned from the germline V gene as MNHEY and SVGAGI. Between the V and J ends, shortened by 4 bases and 5 bases respectively, the junction contains 15 bases. The sample's treatment or condition label is to be understood as: approximately nine-day PBMC culture with coronavirus spike peptide pools or control peptides (ViraFEST assay). The ViraFEST assay, used in the study, expanded antigen-specific T cells with peptide pools and then identified the expanded clonotypes through TCR sequencing. The convalescent patients' positive SARS-CoV-2 PCR tests fell between March and December 2020, which was before the Alpha, Beta and Delta variants emerged in the United States. PBMCs were cultured at a few million per well in IMDM supplemented with approximately 5% human AB serum and 8.5 to 10 IU/ml IL-2, with roughly 9.5 ug/ml peptide pools added. On days 3 and 7, half of the culture medium was replaced with fresh IL-2-containing medium. After about nine days of culture, CD4+ T cells were isolated by negative selection with the EasySep CD4+ T cell isolation kit. Ficoll-Paque Plus gradient centrifugation was used to isolate PBMCs from whole blood, and the isolated PBMCs were then either used fresh or cryopreserved at -140C. In general, triplicate wells were set up for every culture condition.

The record originates from a study of vaccination and CD4 T cells after COVID-19 (dated by TCRdb to between 2021 and 2022). For the wider study: SARS-CoV-2 positivity had been established in the convalescent patients by nasal swab PCR, and mild disease was recorded in roughly 9 of these patients and severe disease in one. The convalescent cohort included six males and four females, with two Hispanic individuals, seven Caucasians, two Asians and one multiracial person. Two doses of either the Pfizer-BioNTech BNT162b2 vaccine (n=8) or the Moderna mRNA-1273 vaccine (n=2) were administered to participants. Post-COVID blood samples from convalescent patients were collected a median of roughly 100 days after diagnosis, with a range of roughly 30 to 161 days. Post-vaccine blood samples were collected a median of about 11 weeks after the second vaccine dose, ranging from roughly 14 to 241 days. Culture stimuli were overlapping spike peptide pools from SARS-CoV-2 and from the common cold coronaviruses HCoV-NL63, HCoV-OC43 and HCoV-229E. Control cultures used a CEFX viral epitope pool as positive control, an HIV-1 Nef peptide pool as negative control, or no peptide. In roughly 11 COVID-19 convalescent patients and a handful of infection-naive healthy vaccine recipients, the spike-specific CD4+ TCR repertoire before mRNA vaccination was compared with the repertoire after mRNA vaccination. On the study overall, not on this receptor specifically: Although the median number of SARS-CoV-2-reactive clonotypes went up from 20 to 25 after infection to 38 after vaccination, the increase was not significant. Of the vaccine-specific clones in convalescent patients, 304 of 307, or nearly all, reacted only to SARS-CoV-2 spike and did not cross-react with common cold coronaviruses. In convalescent patients, a median 86.3% of post-vaccine SARS-CoV-2-reactive clones were detected only after vaccination, and vaccine-specific priming was suggested by this finding. The number of convalescent patients in the study was relatively small, and the study did not examine early timepoints following natural infection.

To prepare the library, PCR was applied. DNA from cultured CD4+ T cells was subjected to TCR sequencing with the Oncomine TCR Beta short-read assay at the Johns Hopkins FTIC core. The QIAamp micro DNA kit was used to extract genomic DNA from the cultured CD4+ T cells. Oncomine TCR Beta libraries from cultured CD4+ T cells were pooled with unique dual indexes and sequenced on an Illumina iSeq 100. The authors' analysis ran thus. Non-productive sequences were removed, and CDR3s not starting with C, not ending with F or W, or shorter than 7 amino acids were discarded. The MANAFEST web application was used to identify antigen-specific clonotypes by comparing peptide-stimulated wells against reference wells and other culture wells. An FDR below 0.05, an odds ratio above 5, and a productive frequency above 0.1% in at least two of three replicate wells were required for clones to be considered positive. A clonotype was classed as cross-reactive if the clonotype showed significant expansion both in SARS-CoV-2 spike wells and in at least one common cold coronavirus spike condition. CDR3 homology was assessed with Levenshtein distances (stringdist) and unrooted phylogenetic trees (ape) in R version 3.6.1. The public reads were run again by TCRdb, first through fastp at Q25 and then through MiXCR, and only productive beta chains were kept. Rows are unified per CDR3 protein, each entry keeping the most common DNA and genes. The V and J calls and clone size are TCRdb's, not the authors'. The sample table holds 15,000 to 25,000 distinct CDR3 sequences, of which more than 45% were seen once. The top ten clonotypes cover 9.6% of the sample.

The material sequenced was CD4+ T cells from blood, cultured in vitro. The V and J segments used are TRBV6-5 and TRBJ2-7; the D call is possibly TRBD1 or TRBD2, each sharing 6 bases. The TCR comes from a human donor who had recovered from COVID-19. The nucleotide sequence reads TGTGCCAGCAGTTTAGGAGGGGGGATTGACGAGCAGTACTTC. This is translated as CASSLGGGIDEQYF.